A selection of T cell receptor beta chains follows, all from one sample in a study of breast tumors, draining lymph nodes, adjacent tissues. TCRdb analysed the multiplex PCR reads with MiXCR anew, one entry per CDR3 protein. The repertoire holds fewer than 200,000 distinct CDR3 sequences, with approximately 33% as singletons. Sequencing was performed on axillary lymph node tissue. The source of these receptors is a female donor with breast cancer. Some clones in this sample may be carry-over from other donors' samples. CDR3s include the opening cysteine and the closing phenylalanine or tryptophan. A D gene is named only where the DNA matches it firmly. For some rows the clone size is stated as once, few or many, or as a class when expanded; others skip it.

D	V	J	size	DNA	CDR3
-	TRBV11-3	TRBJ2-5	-	TGTGCCAGCAGCTTAGATCGGACAGGCGGAGGGGGGGGTGAGACCCAGTACTTC	CASSLDRTGGGGGETQYF
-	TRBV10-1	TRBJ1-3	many	TGCGCCAGCAGTGCTCCCTCGCAGGGGAACACCATATATTTT	CASSAPSQGNTIYF
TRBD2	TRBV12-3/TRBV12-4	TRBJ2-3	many	TGTGCCAGCAGCTATGCGGGGGGCGCAGATACGCAGTATTTT	CASSYAGGADTQYF
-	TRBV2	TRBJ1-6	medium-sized	TGTGCCAGCATCGTTCAGGGCAGGAATTCACCCCTCCACTTT	CASIVQGRNSPLHF
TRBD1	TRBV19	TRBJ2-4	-	TGTGCCAGTAGTAACCGGGACAGGGACCAACGTAAAAACATTCAGTACTTC	CASSNRDRDQRKNIQYF
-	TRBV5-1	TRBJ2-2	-	TGCGCCAGCAGCTTGTACCCAAACATCAGGGAGCTGTTTTTT	CASSLYPNIRELFF
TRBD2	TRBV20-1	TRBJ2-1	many	TGCAGTGCTAGATACCCATTGACTAGCGGGAGTTTTCGTGAGCAGTTCTTC	CSARYPLTSGSFREQFF
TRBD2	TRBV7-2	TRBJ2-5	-	TGTGCCAGCAGCCCCCGATTTGGGGGGGGGGAGACCCAGTACTTC	CASSPRFGGGETQYF
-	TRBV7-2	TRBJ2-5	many	TGTGCCAGCAGCTTAGGACAGGGACTGGAGACCCAGTACTTC	CASSLGQGLETQYF
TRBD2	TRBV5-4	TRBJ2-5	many	TGTGCCAGCAGCTCAAAGACTAGCGGGAGAATAGAGACCCAGTACTTC	CASSSKTSGRIETQYF
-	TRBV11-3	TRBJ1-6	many	TGTGCCAGCAATCAGGACGGCGGGTATAATTCACCCCTCCACTTT	CASNQDGGYNSPLHF
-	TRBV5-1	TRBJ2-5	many	TGCGCCAGCACCCGAGAGACCCAGTACTTC	CASTRETQYF
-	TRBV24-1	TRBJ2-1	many	TGTGCCACCAGTGATAGGGCAGGGCAAGGGGGAATCAATGAGCAGTTCTTC	CATSDRAGQGGINEQFF
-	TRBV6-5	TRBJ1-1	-	TGTGCCAGCAGTTATGGCAGGAACACTGAAGCTTTCTTT	CASSYGRNTEAFF
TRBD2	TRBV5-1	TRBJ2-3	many	TGCGCCAGCAGCTTGGTTAGCGGGAGGGCAGCAGATACGCAGTATTTT	CASSLVSGRAADTQYF
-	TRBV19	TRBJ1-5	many	TGTGCCAGTAGTATGCTCCGGGTTTTGGGTGATCAGCCCCAGCATTTT	CASSMLRVLGDQPQHF
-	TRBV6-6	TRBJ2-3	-	TGTGCCAGCAGTTTCTCGTTAGGTGGCACAGATACGCAGTATTTT	CASSFSLGGTDTQYF
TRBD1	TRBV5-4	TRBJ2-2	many	TGTGCCAGCAGCTCCATCGGGACAGGGGGGAACACCGGGGAGCTGTTTTTT	CASSSIGTGGNTGELFF
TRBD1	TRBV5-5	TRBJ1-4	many	TGTGCCAGCACCCCGCTACAGGGGATGCCTAATGAAAAACTGTTTTTT	CASTPLQGMPNEKLFF
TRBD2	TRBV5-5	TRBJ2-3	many	TGTGCCAGCAGCTTACGGGGGGGCATGATGGCAGATACGCAGTATTTT	CASSLRGGMMADTQYF
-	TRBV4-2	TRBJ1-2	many	TGTGCCAGCAGCCAAGATCCAATTCCGGCAGGGAAAACTTATGGCTACACCTTC	CASSQDPIPAGKTYGYTF
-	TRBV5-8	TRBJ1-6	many	TGTGCCAGCAGCTTGGGCGGGAATTCACCCCTCCACTTT	CASSLGGNSPLHF
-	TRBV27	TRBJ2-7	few	TGTGCCAGCAGTTTATATCGGGATTCCTACGAGCAGTACTTC	CASSLYRDSYEQYF
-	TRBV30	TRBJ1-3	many	TGTGCCTGGAGTGTGGGGACCGCGCGAGGAAACACCATATATTTT	CAWSVGTARGNTIYF
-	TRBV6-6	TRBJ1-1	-	TGTGCCAGCAGGAGGGAGGACTTCACTGAAGCTTTCTTT	CASRREDFTEAFF
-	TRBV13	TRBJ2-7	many	TGTGCCAGCAGCTTACCCCCCCAGCAGGGTTCCTACGAGCAGTACTTC	CASSLPPQQGSYEQYF
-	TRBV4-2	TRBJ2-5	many	TGTGCCAGCAGCCAAGGTCGGTGGGACTCCCGACCGTACCAAGAGACCCAGTACTTC	CASSQGRWDSRPYQETQYF
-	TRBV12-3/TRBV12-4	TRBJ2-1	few	TGTGCCAGCAGTTTTACTCTAGGACTAGGGGGCCACAATGAGCAGTTCTTC	CASSFTLGLGGHNEQFF
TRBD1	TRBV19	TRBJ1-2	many	TGTGCCAGCAAACCGGGACAGGGGGCTTTCGACGGCTACACCTTC	CASKPGQGAFDGYTF
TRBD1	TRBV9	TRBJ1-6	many	TGTGCCAGCAGCGGGGGACAGCCAAATTCACCCCTCCACTTT	CASSGGQPNSPLHF
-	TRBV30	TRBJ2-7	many	TGTGCCTGGAGTGGGATATTAGGGGGCTACGAGCAGTACTTC	CAWSGILGGYEQYF
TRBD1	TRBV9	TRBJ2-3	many	TGTGCCAGTTCAGAAGACAGGGGGCGGACAGATACGCAGTATTTT	CASSEDRGRTDTQYF
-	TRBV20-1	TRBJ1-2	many	TGCAGTGCTCAATCCGTGGGAGCTAACTATGGCTACACCTTC	CSAQSVGANYGYTF
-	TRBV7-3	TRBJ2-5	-	TGTGCCAGCAGCTTAACGGCGGGCTACCGGGGAGGCTACAGGGTAGAGACCCAGTACTTC	CASSLTAGYRGGYRVETQYF
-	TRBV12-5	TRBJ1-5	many	TGTGCTAGTGGTTTGGTACACAGCCGGGGTCAGCCCCAGCATTTT	CASGLVHSRGQPQHF
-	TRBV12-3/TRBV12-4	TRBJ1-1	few	TGTGCCAGCAGTTTAGGCCAGGTCAGGCCTGAAGCTTTCTTT	CASSLGQVRPEAFF
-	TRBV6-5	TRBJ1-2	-	TGTGCCAGCAGATCCGACACCGGCTATGGCTACACCTTC	CASRSDTGYGYTF
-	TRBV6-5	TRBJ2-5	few	TGTGCCAGTCGCGGGACGGCGCAAGAGACCCAGTACTTC	CASRGTAQETQYF
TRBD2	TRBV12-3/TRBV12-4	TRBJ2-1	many	TGTGCCAGCAGTTTGGGTAGCGGGAGTTCGTATGAGCAGTTCTTC	CASSLGSGSSYEQFF
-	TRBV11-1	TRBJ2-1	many	TGTGCCAGCAGCTTGGGACTCCATGAGCAGTTCTTC	CASSLGLHEQFF
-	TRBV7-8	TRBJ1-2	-	TGTGCCAGCAGCTTCGAAAAGGACAGCTACGGTTATGGCTACACCTTC	CASSFEKDSYGYGYTF
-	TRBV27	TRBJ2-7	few	TGTGCCAGCAGTTTTATGGCAGGGCAATCCTACGAGCAGTACTTC	CASSFMAGQSYEQYF
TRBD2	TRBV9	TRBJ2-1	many	TGTGCCAGCAGCGCATCTAGCGGGGGGGCGACTGAGCAGTTCTTC	CASSASSGGATEQFF
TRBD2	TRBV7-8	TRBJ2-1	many	TGTGCCAGCGTTAAATCCCTAGCGGGGTACAATGAGCAGTTCTTC	CASVKSLAGYNEQFF
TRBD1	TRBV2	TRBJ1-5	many	TGTGCCAGCAGGAGACAGGGTGGTTTCGATCAGCCCCAGCATTTT	CASRRQGGFDQPQHF
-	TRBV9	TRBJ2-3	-	TGTGCCAGCAGCGGGGAAAACAGGGATGGCACAGATACGCAGTATTTT	CASSGENRDGTDTQYF
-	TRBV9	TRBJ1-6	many	TGTGCCAGCAGAGCCAGTATCTATAATTCACCCCTCCACTTT	CASRASIYNSPLHF
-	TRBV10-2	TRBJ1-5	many	TGCGCCAGCAGATTAGGGTTGGGCAATCAGCCCCAGCATTTT	CASRLGLGNQPQHF
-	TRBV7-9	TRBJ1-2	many	TGTGCCAGCAGCTCAACCCGTTATGGCTACACCTTC	CASSSTRYGYTF
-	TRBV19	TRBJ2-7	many	TGTGCCAGTAGTATAGGGGGACTCTCCTACGAGCAGTACTTC	CASSIGGLSYEQYF
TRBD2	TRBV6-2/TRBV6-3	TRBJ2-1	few	TGTGCCAGCAGTTTTCGGGGGGGCTCCTACAATGAGCAGTTCTTC	CASSFRGGSYNEQFF
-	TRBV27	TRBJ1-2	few	TGTGCCAGCAGTTGGAGGGAGGGGGGTGGCTACACCTTC	CASSWREGGGYTF